This is a list of T cell receptor beta chains from one sample in a study of cytomegalovirus exposure and HLA in healthy donors. The assay was immunoSEQ multiplex PCR, and TCRdb's table has in-frame clones only and misses some. The repertoire holds more than 95,000 clones, with roughly 66% as singletons. What was sequenced was PBMCs. These receptors were taken from a man aged 55-75 years in good health and CMV-seropositive. Both conserved end residues are part of each CDR3. The size field is filled for only some rows; it gives once, few, many or a size class.

v_call	clone_size	j_call	cdr3_aa
TRBV6-1	-	TRBJ2-7	CASSERGQGFTYEQYF
TRBV7-8	-	TRBJ2-5	CASSPWPDQETQYF
TRBV6-5	-	TRBJ2-5	CASRDSGSETQYF
TRBV28	-	TRBJ1-2	CASEGDFNYGYTF
TRBV13	once	TRBJ2-7	CASSSTLNEQYF
TRBV11-3	-	TRBJ1-2	CASSPSGGGYTF
TRBV2	-	TRBJ1-2	CASSEALYGYTF
TRBV19	few	TRBJ1-2	CASSTQVNYGYTF
TRBV6-5	few	TRBJ2-3	CASRNSGASTDTQYF
TRBV9	once	TRBJ1-2	CASSVTVQGRDGYTF
TRBV6-1	-	TRBJ2-1	CASSESDTLPYNEQFF
TRBV4-1	few	TRBJ2-2	CASRLGLTGELFF
TRBV29-1	-	TRBJ2-3	CSVETWQRGSDTQYF
TRBV5-6	-	TRBJ1-2	CASSPSPGQGNGYTF
TRBV19	-	TRBJ2-1	CASSIPAGLNEQFF
TRBV10-2	-	TRBJ2-7	CASSGSGGYYEQYF
TRBV6-5	-	TRBJ2-7	CASSYNRGSYEQYF
TRBV5-1	-	TRBJ1-2	CASSSGTSGYGYTF
TRBV6-1	few	TRBJ1-6	CASQFRDRGSPLHF
TRBV6-1	-	TRBJ2-7	CASRHERDYEQYF
TRBV28	few	TRBJ1-4	CASKLTGVDEKLFF
TRBV25-1	-	TRBJ2-1	CASSNVAGHEQFF
TRBV6-5	few	TRBJ2-7	CASTKQGRNTYEQYF
TRBV29-1	-	TRBJ1-2	CSVGKSRANYGYTF
TRBV28	-	TRBJ1-2	CASSLSTGGNGYTF
TRBV5-1	-	TRBJ1-4	CASSVGGGEKLFF